Listed here are 17 T cell receptor beta chains from one sample, sequenced in a study of OX40 agonist ivuxolimab in advanced cancers. Clones were sequenced by immunoSEQ multiplex PCR, and TCRdb holds only the in-frame ones, with some missing. This sample yields roughly 25,000 clones, of which roughly 90% are seen a single time; just under 20% belongs to the top ten. Sequenced material: CD4+ or CD8+ T cells sorted from blood, taken in a trial of the OX40 agonist ivuxolimab. Every receptor here comes from an adult with an advanced solid tumor such as melanoma, head and neck, liver or kidney cancer.

The J gene is TRBJ2-5, the V gene TRBV7-9, with 7 positions matching TRBD1. The CDR3 runs to 14 residues. CDR1 is SEHNR and CDR2 is FQNEAQ in the germline V gene (reference sequence). Losses at the gene ends were 5 bases for V and 4 bases for J; bases not matched to a gene: 7. This chain's CDR3 is CASSRTGAGETQYF. The CDR3 DNA follows: TGTGCCAGCAGCAGAACAGGGGCGGGAGAGACCCAGTACTTC. The variable domain in full, with the rest retrieved from reference TRBV7-9 and TRBJ2-5, is DTGVSQNPRHKITKRGQNVTFRCDPISEHNRLYWYRQTLGQGPEFLTYFQNEAQLEKSRLLSDRFSAERPKGSFSTLEIQRTEQGDSAMYLCASSRTGAGETQYFGPGTRLLVL.

The chain recombines TRBV11-2 with TRBJ2-7, with 7 positions matching TRBD1. Trimming at V came to 5 bases and at J to 3 bases, leaving 7 bases not matched to a gene. Germline CDR1 reads SGHAT; CDR2 reads FQNNGV. CDR3 size: 14 residues. The CDR3 DNA sequence: TGTGCCAGCAGCCCTACTACAGGGGACTACGAGCAGTACTTC. This sequence encodes CASSPTTGDYEQYF. Complete variable domain (other parts from reference TRBV11-2 and TRBJ2-7): EAGVAQSPRYKIIEKRQSVAFWCNPISGHATLYWYQQILGQGPKLLIQFQNNGVVDDSQLPKDRFSAERLKGVDSTLKIQPAKLEDSAVYLCASSPTTGDYEQYFGPGTRLTVT.

V and J are TRBV15 and TRBJ1-1; D may be TRBD1 (5 bases). The CDR3 spans 13 residues. Germline V gene sequence: CDR1 LNHNV, CDR2 YYDKDF (reference sequence). V lost 2 bases, J lost 4 bases, and 8 bases lay in between. The CDR3 DNA is TGTGCCACCAGCAGATCCCAGGGCACTGAAGCTTTCTTT. Translating gives CATSRSQGTEAFF.

This clone appeared a single time. V usage is TRBV11-2 and J usage is TRBJ2-1; TRBD2 agrees at 8 bases. This CDR3 is built from 15 residues. J gave up 8 bases and V 2 bases, and 8 bases lay outside the gene matches. Germline CDR1 is SGHAT and CDR2 is FQNNGV. The CDR3 nucleotides read TGTGCCAGCAGCTTACCGGGAGGGGGGACGGATGAGCAGTTCTTC. This codes for CASSLPGGGTDEQFF. Drawing the rest from reference TRBV11-2 and TRBJ2-1, the complete variable domain is EAGVAQSPRYKIIEKRQSVAFWCNPISGHATLYWYQQILGQGPKLLIQFQNNGVVDDSQLPKDRFSAERLKGVDSTLKIQPAKLEDSAVYLCASSLPGGGTDEQFFGPGTRLTVL.

As concerns this clone: Because the CDR3 is missing its conserved closing phenylalanine or tryptophan, this is likely a read error. The chain employs TRBV27 and TRBJ2-7; no clear D. Between the trimmed V and J ends, which lost 10 bases and 3 bases, there was a span of 16 bases. There are 13 residues in the CDR3. Germline CDR1 reads MNHEY; CDR2 reads SMNVEV (reference sequence). In DNA, the CDR3 is TGTGCCAACCGCACCCCTCCGGGCTACGAGCAGTACCTC. Translated, it gives CANRTPPGYEQYL.

This clone was observed once. The chain combines TRBV27 with TRBJ2-3; D ambiguous. V lost 1 base, J lost 0 bases, and 11 bases lay in between. The CDR3 contains 16 residues. The V gene's germline CDR1 is MNHEY and CDR2 SMNVEV (reference sequence). The CDR3 loop reads CASSLLGPTSTDTQYF. The CDR3 nucleotides are TGTGCCAGCAGTTTATTAGGGCCAACTAGCACAGATACGCAGTATTTT.

The chain couples TRBV9 to TRBJ2-7; D may be TRBD2 (5 bases). The V end lost 3 bases, the J end lost 6 bases, and 10 bases lay between the germline ends. Germline V gene sequence: CDR1 SGDLS, CDR2 YYNGEE. The length of the CDR3 is 12 residues. In nucleotides, the CDR3 is TGTGCCAGCAGCGCGTTGGGGAGCGAGCAGTACTTC. This sequence encodes CASSALGSEQYF.

This rearrangement joins TRBV14 to TRBJ1-1; D is unresolved. The V gene lost 0 bases and the J gene lost 6 bases, with 8 bases spanning the gap. Germline V gene data show CDR1 as SGHDN and CDR2 as FVKESK. The CDR3 length is 13 residues. DNA for the CDR3: TGTGCCAGCAGCCAAGAGGGGATCCCTGAAGCTTTCTTT. Amino acids: CASSQEGIPEAFF.

This chain connects TRBV7-6 to TRBJ2-7, with 8 bases that match TRBD1. Germline values: CDR1 SGHVS, CDR2 FNYEAQ. CDR3 length: 15 residues. With 5 bases clipped from V and 3 bases from J, the junction kept 9 bases outside the gene matches. The CDR3 sequence is CASSPGQGFIYEQYF. CDR3 coding DNA: TGTGCCAGCAGCCCCGGACAGGGTTTTATCTACGAGCAGTACTTC.

CDR3 nucleotides: TGTGCCAGCAGTTACTCTTCTAGCGGGAGTCGCAATGAGCAGTTCTTC. Translation: CASSYSSSGSRNEQFF. The V gene is TRBV6-5, the J gene TRBJ2-1; 10 bases fit TRBD2. V was pared by 0 bases and J by 6 bases, with 5 bases of the junction left unmatched. The CDR3 extends over 16 amino acids. Looked up from germline, CDR1 is MNHEY and CDR2 is SVGAGI.

This clone is labeled medium-sized. This chain links TRBV15 with TRBJ2-5; TRBD2 agrees at 7 bases. The germline V gene encodes CDR1 LNHNV and CDR2 YYDKDF (reference sequence). With V trimmed by 4 bases and J by 3 bases, 2 bases remained unmatched. CDR3 length: 13 residues. CDR3 residues: CATSTRGEETQYF. The CDR3 DNA reads as TGTGCCACCAGCACACGGGGGGAAGAGACCCAGTACTTC.

This clone was seen only once. This rearrangement joins TRBV10-3 to TRBJ2-7; D gene unclear. CDR1 is ENHRY, CDR2 SYGVKD, per germline. The germline V and J ends were trimmed by 5 bases and 4 bases, with 24 bases remaining between them. The CDR3 has 17 amino acids. CDR3 coding DNA: TGTGCCATCAGTCCCCACCCGGACCTATTGGGCGAATACGAGCAGTACTTC. Translating it yields CAISPHPDLLGEYEQYF.

This clone came up once. V and J are TRBV5-5 and TRBJ2-7; D gene uncertain. V lost 1 base, J lost 2 bases, and 7 bases lay in between. Germline V gene sequence: CDR1 SGHKS, CDR2 YYEKEE (reference sequence). CDR3 length equals 13 residues. CDR3 in DNA: TGTGCCAGCAGCTTGTCCCGAACCTACGAGCAGTACTTC. Translated: CASSLSRTYEQYF.

This sequence joins TRBV5-8 and TRBJ1-1; unclear D gene. The CDR3 consists of 13 residues. Germline-derived CDR1 and CDR2 are SGHTS and YDEGEE. V was pared by 2 bases and J by 1 base, with 6 bases between. The CDR3: CASSFSENTEAFF. CDR3 nucleotides: TGTGCCAGCAGCTTCAGCGAGAACACTGAAGCTTTCTTT.

The V call is TRBV5-6, the J call TRBJ2-7; unclear D gene. In germline, CDR1 is SGHDT, CDR2 YYEEEE. Trimming pared 0 bases from V and 3 bases from J, leaving 7 bases between. The CDR3 has 13 amino acids. CDR3 DNA: TGTGCCAGCAGCTTGGGGTTAGGCTACGAGCAGTACTTC. Its protein product is CASSLGLGYEQYF.

The CDR3 reads CAWSSYTEAFF. The DNA for the CDR3 is TGTGCCTGGAGTTCGTACACTGAAGCTTTCTTT. V usage is TRBV30 and J usage is TRBJ1-1; D unclear. With 2 bases removed from V and 3 bases from J, the gap between germline ends came to 4 bases. The germline CDR1 and CDR2 sequences are GTSNPN and SVGIG (reference sequence). This CDR3 spans 11 amino acids.

V is TRBV6-1 and J is TRBJ1-2; D gene unclear. Trimming pared 1 base from V and 6 bases from J, leaving 15 bases between. CDR1 is MNHNS and CDR2 is SASEGT in the germline V gene. The CDR3 is 15 amino acids. The CDR3 nucleotides are TGTGCCAGCAGTGAAGAGGTGGGGAAGAAGGATGGCTACACCTTC. Translation gives CASSEEVGKKDGYTF.